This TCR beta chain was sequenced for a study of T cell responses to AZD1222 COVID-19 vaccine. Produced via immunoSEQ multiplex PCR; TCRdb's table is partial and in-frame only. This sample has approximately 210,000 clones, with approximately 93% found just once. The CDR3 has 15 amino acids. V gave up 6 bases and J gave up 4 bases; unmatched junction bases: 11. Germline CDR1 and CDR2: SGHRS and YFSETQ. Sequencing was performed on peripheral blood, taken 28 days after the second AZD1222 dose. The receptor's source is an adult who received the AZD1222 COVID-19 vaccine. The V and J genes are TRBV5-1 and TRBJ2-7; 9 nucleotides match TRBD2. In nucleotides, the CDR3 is TGCGCCAGCACATCCTCGACTAGCGGATATTACGAGCAGTACTTC. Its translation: CASTSSTSGYYEQYF.